This T cell receptor (beta chain) was found in a study of spatial heterogeneity in lung cancer. Study at large: Each time, sequencing found more beta-chain sequences than alpha-chain sequences.

MiXCR was run by TCRdb on the 5' RACE reads, yielding one entry per CDR3 protein. The table records about 40,000 distinct CDR3 sequences, less than 5.5% of them present only once. This sample's time point: sample taken at primary tumor resection. Whole RNA, isolated from tumor, nontumor lung or frozen PBMC, was sequenced without prior sorting. Trimming at V came to 5 bases and at J to 0 bases, leaving 4 bases not matched to a gene. Germline lookup yields CDR1 SEHNR and CDR2 FQNEAQ (reference sequence). The CDR3 consists of 15 residues. The sample in question was PBMCs, obtained at surgery. This TCR was sampled from a female donor with early-stage non-small cell lung cancer. The chain joins TRBV7-9 to TRBJ1-5; 7 bases fit TRBD1. For the CDR3, the DNA is TGTGCCAGCAGCGCCGGACAGGCTAGCAATCAGCCCCAGCATTTT. Protein sequence: CASSAGQASNQPQHF. Looking up the rest from reference TRBV7-9 and TRBJ1-5 gives the full variable domain: DTGVSQNPRHKITKRGQNVTFRCDPISEHNRLYWYRQTLGQGPEFLTYFQNEAQLEKSRLLSDRFSAERPKGSFSTLEIQRTEQGDSAMYLCASSAGQASNQPQHFGDGTRLSIL.